These T cell receptor beta chains were read from a single sample in a study of post-analysis software for immune sequencing data. TCRdb re-derived calls from the PCR reads in MiXCR, one entry per CDR3 protein. The sample holds hundreds of thousands of distinct CDR3 sequences, around 40% seen once. The sample consisted of blood. The receptors shown here come from a girl aged 5-17 years with multiple sclerosis. The conserved cysteine and the conserved F or W are not part of the CDR3 here.

j_gene,len,v_gene,CDR3aa
TRBJ1-1,11,TRBV12-3/TRBV12-4,ASSGQGFTEAF
TRBJ1-1,11,TRBV10-3,AISGTKDTETF
TRBJ1-2,12,TRBV9,ASSMTVSNYGYT
TRBJ2-5,13,TRBV20-1,GAPSTLAGMETQY
TRBJ2-1,13,TRBV20-1,SASDPGRTYNEQF
TRBJ1-3,13,TRBV3-1,ASSPRGGPGNTIY
TRBJ2-7,13,TRBV20-1,SARDLRGSSYEQY
TRBJ2-1,13,TRBV24-1,ATEPSAETYNEQF
TRBJ2-3,13,TRBV28,ASRPTGGASDTQY
TRBJ2-7,12,TRBV9,ASSVGDRGYEQY
TRBJ1-1,11,TRBV7-3,ASSKQGSTEAF
TRBJ2-7,13,TRBV3-1,ASSQEAGHSYEQY
.,12,TRBV6-5,ASSEGLAGDEQY
TRBJ2-3,13,TRBV20-1,SARLNLAGTDTQY
TRBJ1-2,12,TRBV6-5,ASSRGGKRTGYT
TRBJ2-5,10,TRBV28,ATRTEQETQY
TRBJ2-5,10,TRBV28,ASSPTYWEQY
TRBJ2-7,13,TRBV5-1,ASSLYTSGTYEQY